This T cell receptor beta chain was profiled in a study of beta chain features in type 1 diabetes. V lost 6 bases, J lost 0 bases, and 7 bases stayed unmatched. The CDR3 spans 15 residues. Germline V CDR1 and CDR2: ENHRY, SYGVKD. As every portion of the isolated RNA was reverse transcribed, the sequencing read expressed TCRB transcripts. Data came from immunoSEQ multiplex PCR; TCRdb stores just in-frame clones and leaves some out. Of hundreds of thousands of clones in the sample, roughly a sixth were seen once. In its sample, this clone was seen a few times. The chain combines TRBV10-3 with TRBJ1-2; 7 bases are shared with TRBD1. The TCR sequence derives from a man aged 18 to 30 in good health. The sequencing sample was made of naive CD4+ T cells from blood. The CDR3 loop reads CAISNTDRANYGYTF. In DNA form, the CDR3 reads TGTGCCATCAGCAATACCGACAGGGCTAACTATGGCTACACCTTC.